This is a list of T cell receptor beta chains from one sample in a study of shared clonotypes between healthy human individuals. Profiling relied on immunoSEQ multiplex PCR, and the TCRdb table lists in-frame clones only, not all of them. The sample lists roughly 2.5 million clones; approximately 92% were seen once. Source material: naive CD4+ T cells sorted from blood. The receptors here all came from a man between 18 and 35 years old in good health. The CDR3 runs from the conserved cysteine through the conserved F or W.

V: TRBV9; length: 17; J: TRBJ1-1; CDR3: CASSAQGGSVSYTEAFF
V: TRBV19; length: 16; J: TRBJ2-1; CDR3: CASSINLAGGTHEQFF
V: TRBV9; length: 16; J: TRBJ1-1; CDR3: CASSVNPGRGNTEAFF
V: TRBV6-1; length: 15; J: TRBJ1-2; CDR3: CASSEVPQAGGDYTF
V: TRBV6-5; length: 14; J: TRBJ2-1; CDR3: CASSRTGGGSEQFF
V: TRBV25-1; length: 15; J: TRBJ2-5; CDR3: CASSELGGGGETQYF
V: TRBV2; length: 15; J: TRBJ2-5; CDR3: CASSRGAGVFETQYF
V: TRBV6-6; length: 13; J: TRBJ2-7; CDR3: CASSYLQGYEQYF
V: TRBV4-3; length: 13; J: TRBJ2-7; CDR3: CASSQLVDYEQYF
V: TRBV4-1; length: 15; J: TRBJ2-7; CDR3: CASSQGAGSSYEQYF
V: TRBV5-1; length: 14; J: TRBJ2-7; CDR3: CASSLGLGNYEQYF
V: TRBV6-1; length: 14; J: TRBJ2-4; CDR3: CASSEVFGIGIQYF
V: TRBV25-1; length: 13; J: TRBJ1-1; CDR3: CASSGQGNTEAFF
V: TRBV7-8; length: 15; J: TRBJ2-7; CDR3: CASSLELAGSYEQYF
V: TRBV6-1; length: 12; J: TRBJ1-2; CDR3: CASKQGVDGYTF
V: TRBV10-1; length: 14; J: TRBJ2-7; CDR3: CAGKTSGRAYEQYF
V: TRBV6-6; length: 14; J: TRBJ1-2; CDR3: CASSYVAGGYGYTF
V: TRBV6-1; length: 13; J: TRBJ1-2; CDR3: CASRGTGPYGYTF
V: TRBV5-4; length: 14; J: TRBJ2-7; CDR3: CASSSRQAMGEQYF
V: TRBV5-6; length: 16; J: TRBJ2-7; CDR3: CASSLTSAVTFYEQYF
V: TRBV18; length: 14; J: TRBJ1-2; CDR3: CASSPLLDNYGYTF
V: TRBV7-6; length: 13; J: TRBJ2-3; CDR3: CASSSRPTDTQYF
V: TRBV7-9; length: 15; J: TRBJ2-7; CDR3: CASSLGSAAGGEQYF
V: TRBV5-1; length: 18; J: TRBJ2-3; CDR3: CASSYTPQGALSTDTQYF
V: TRBV5-1; length: 15; J: TRBJ2-5; CDR3: CASSLGGSGGETQYF
V: TRBV4-1; length: 17; J: TRBJ1-6; CDR3: CASSQELQSSYNSPLHF
V: TRBV7-9; length: 12; J: TRBJ2-7; CDR3: CASSLGVYEQYF
V: TRBV29-1; length: 12; J: TRBJ2-5; CDR3: CSVVASQETQYF
V: TRBV18; length: 17; J: TRBJ2-1; CDR3: CASSPPGLAGGPNEQFF
V: TRBV7-2; length: 15; J: TRBJ2-1; CDR3: CASSPQVLLNNEQFF
V: TRBV14; length: 11; J: TRBJ2-2; CDR3: CASSQNTELFF
V: TRBV7-9; length: 14; J: TRBJ2-3; CDR3: CASSLGPGGDTQYF
V: TRBV2; length: 16; J: TRBJ2-3; CDR3: CASTYLAGVSTDTQYF
V: TRBV2; length: 13; J: TRBJ1-2; CDR3: CASSNGQNYGYTF
V: TRBV7-2; length: 12; J: TRBJ2-1; CDR3: CASQRDQREQFF
V: TRBV29-1; length: 13; J: TRBJ2-7; CDR3: CSVGAGGIHEQYF
V: TRBV6-1; length: 14; J: TRBJ1-5; CDR3: CASSLPGPNQPQHF
V: TRBV25-1; length: 11; J: TRBJ1-1; CDR3: CASSASSEAFF
V: TRBV19; length: 11; J: TRBJ2-1; CDR3: CASSSSPEQFF
V: TRBV25-1; length: 15; J: TRBJ2-5; CDR3: CASSTWGTVQETQYF
V: TRBV5-6; length: 14; J: TRBJ1-1; CDR3: CASSPDKENTEAFF